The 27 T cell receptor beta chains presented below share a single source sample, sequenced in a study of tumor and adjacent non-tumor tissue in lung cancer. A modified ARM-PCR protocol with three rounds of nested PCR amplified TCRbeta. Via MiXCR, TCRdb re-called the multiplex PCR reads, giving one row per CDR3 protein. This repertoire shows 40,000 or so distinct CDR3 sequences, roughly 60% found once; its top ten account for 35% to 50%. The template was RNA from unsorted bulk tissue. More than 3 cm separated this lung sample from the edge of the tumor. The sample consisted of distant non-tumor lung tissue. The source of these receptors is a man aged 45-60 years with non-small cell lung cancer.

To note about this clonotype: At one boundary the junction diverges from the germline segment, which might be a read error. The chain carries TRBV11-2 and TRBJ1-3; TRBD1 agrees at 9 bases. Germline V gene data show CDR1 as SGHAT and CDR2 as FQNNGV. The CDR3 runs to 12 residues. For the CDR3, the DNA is TGTCCCAGCAGCTCGTCGAGGGGACAGGGCGTTTTC. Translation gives CPSSSSRGQGVF. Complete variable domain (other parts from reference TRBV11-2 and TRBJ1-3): EAGVAQSPRYKIIEKRQSVAFWCNPISGHATLYWYQQILGQGPKLLIQFQNNGVVDDSQLPKDRFSAERLKGVDSTLKIQPAKLEDSAVYLCPSSSSRGQGVFGEGSWLTVV.

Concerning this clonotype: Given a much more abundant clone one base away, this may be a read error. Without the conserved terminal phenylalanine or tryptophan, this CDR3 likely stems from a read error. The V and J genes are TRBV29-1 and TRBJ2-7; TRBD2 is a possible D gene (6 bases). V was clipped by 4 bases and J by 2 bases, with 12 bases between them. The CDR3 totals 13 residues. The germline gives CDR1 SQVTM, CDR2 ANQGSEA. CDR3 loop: CSVGLEEPYEQYL. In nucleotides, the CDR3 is TGCAGCGTTGGACTAGAGGAACCCTACGAGCAGTACTTA.

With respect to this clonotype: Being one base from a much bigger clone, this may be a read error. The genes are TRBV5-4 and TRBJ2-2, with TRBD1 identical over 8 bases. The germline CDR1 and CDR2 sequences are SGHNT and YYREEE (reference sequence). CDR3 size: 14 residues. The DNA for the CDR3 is TGTGACAGCAGCGCCCGGACAGGGCCCGGGGAGCTGTTTTTT. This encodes CDSSARTGPGELFF.

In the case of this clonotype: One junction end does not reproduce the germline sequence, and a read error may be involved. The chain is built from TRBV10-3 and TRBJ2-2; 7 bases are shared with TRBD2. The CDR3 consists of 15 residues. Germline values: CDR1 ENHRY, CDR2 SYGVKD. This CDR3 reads CATSAERENTGELFF. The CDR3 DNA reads TGTGCCACCAGTGCTGAGCGGGAGAACACCGGGGAGCTGTTTTTT.

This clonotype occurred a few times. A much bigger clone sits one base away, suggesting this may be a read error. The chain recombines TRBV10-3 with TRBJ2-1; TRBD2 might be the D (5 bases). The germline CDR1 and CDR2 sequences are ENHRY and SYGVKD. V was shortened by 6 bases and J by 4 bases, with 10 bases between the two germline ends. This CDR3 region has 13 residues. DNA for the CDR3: TGTGCCATCAGGGGGATAGCGTACAATGAGCAGTTCTTC. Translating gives CAIRGIAYNEQFF.

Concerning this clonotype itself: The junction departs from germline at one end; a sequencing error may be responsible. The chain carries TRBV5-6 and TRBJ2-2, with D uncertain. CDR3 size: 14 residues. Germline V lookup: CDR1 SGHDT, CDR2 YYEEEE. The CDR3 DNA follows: TGTGCCAGTAGTAAGACGCGGAACATCGGGGAGCTGTTTTTT. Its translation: CASSKTRNIGELFF.

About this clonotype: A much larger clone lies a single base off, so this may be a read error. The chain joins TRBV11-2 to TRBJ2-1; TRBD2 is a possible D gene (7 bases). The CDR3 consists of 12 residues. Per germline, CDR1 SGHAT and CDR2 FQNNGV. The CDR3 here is CASREGGNGQFF. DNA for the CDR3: TGTGCCAGCAGGGAGGGGGGGAATGGGCAGTTCTTC.

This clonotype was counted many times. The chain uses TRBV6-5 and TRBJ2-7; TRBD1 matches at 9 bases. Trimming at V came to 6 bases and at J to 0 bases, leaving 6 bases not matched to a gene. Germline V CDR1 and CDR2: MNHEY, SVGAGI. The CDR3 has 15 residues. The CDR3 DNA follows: TGTGCCAGCAGCAGGGACAGGGCGTCCTCCTACGAGCAGTACTTC. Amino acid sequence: CASSRDRASSYEQYF.

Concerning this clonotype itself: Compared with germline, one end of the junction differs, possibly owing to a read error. CDR3 DNA sequence: TGTGCCAGCGGCTTGACAGACACAGGTACGCAGTATTTT. This translates into CASGLTDTGTQYF. The V and J genes are TRBV6-6 and TRBJ2-3; the D gene is possibly TRBD1 (5 bases). The CDR3 has 13 amino acids. CDR1 and CDR2 from the germline V gene are MNHNY and SVGAGI (reference sequence).

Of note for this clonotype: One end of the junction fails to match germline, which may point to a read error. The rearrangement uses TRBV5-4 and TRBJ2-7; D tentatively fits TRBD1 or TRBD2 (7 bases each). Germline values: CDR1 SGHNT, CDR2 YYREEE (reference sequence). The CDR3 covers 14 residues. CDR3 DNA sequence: TGTGCCGGCAGTCCTCAGGGGGGGCAATACGAGCAGTATTTC. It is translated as CAGSPQGGQYEQYF.

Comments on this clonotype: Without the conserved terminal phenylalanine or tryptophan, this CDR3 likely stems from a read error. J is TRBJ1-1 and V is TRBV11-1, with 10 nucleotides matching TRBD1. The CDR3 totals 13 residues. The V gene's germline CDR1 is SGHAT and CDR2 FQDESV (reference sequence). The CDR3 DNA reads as TGTGCTAGCAGCCCCGGGACAGGGGATGGGGCTTTCTGT. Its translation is CASSPGTGDGAFC.

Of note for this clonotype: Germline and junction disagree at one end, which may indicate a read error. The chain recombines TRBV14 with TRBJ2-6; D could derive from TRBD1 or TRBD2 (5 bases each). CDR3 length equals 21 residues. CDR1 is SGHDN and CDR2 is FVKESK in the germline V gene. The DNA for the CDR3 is TGTGCCAGCAGCCAAGCGGCTAGCCTCGGTCCCCGTAAAACTGGGGCCAAGGTCCTGACTTTC. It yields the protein CASSQAASLGPRKTGAKVLTF.

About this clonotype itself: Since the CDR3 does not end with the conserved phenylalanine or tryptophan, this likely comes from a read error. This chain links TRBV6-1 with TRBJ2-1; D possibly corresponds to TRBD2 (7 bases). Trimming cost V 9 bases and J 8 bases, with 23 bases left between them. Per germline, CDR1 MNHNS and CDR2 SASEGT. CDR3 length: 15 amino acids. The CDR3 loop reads CASKRKGEGGDEQFL. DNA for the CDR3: TGTGCCAGTAAGAGAAAGGGGGAGGGCGGGGATGAGCAGTTCCTC.

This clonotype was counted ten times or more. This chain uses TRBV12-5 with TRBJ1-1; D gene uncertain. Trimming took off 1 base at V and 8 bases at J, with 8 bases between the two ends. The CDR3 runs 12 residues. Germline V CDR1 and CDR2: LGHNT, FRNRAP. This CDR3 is CASGLGQGEAFF. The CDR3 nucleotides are TGTGCTAGTGGTTTGGGACAAGGAGAAGCTTTCTTT.

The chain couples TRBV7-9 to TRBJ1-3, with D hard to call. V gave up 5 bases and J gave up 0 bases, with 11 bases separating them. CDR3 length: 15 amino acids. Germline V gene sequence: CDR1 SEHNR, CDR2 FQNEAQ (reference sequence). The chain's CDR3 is CASSPLQLSGNTIYF. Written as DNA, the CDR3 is TGTGCCAGCAGCCCCTTGCAGCTCTCTGGAAACACCATATATTTT.

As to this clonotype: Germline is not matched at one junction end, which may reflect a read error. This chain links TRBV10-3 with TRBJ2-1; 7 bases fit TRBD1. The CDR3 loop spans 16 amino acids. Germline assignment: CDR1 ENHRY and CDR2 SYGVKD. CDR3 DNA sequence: TGTGCGATCAGCCTCGGACAGGTTAGCTCCTACAATAAGCAGTTCTTC. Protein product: CAISLGQVSSYNKQFF.

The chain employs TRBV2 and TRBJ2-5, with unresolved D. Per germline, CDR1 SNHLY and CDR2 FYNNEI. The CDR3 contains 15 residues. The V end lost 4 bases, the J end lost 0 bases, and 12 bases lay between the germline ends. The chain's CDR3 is CASSVQSRNQETQYF. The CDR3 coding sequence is TGTGCCAGCAGTGTTCAGAGCAGAAACCAAGAGACCCAGTACTTC.

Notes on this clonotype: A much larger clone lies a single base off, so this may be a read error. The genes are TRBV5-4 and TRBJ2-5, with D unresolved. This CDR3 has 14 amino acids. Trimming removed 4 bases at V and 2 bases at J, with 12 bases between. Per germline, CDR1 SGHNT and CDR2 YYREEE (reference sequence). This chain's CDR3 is CASSKQWAQETQYF. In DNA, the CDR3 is TGTGCCAGCAGCAAACAGTGGGCTCAAGAGACCCAGTACTTC.

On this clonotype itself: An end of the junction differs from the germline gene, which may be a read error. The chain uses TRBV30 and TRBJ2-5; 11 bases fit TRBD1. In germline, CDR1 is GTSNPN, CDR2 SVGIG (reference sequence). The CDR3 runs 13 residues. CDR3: CARRTGGREIQYF. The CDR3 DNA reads TGTGCCAGGAGGACAGGGGGCCGTGAGATCCAGTACTTC.

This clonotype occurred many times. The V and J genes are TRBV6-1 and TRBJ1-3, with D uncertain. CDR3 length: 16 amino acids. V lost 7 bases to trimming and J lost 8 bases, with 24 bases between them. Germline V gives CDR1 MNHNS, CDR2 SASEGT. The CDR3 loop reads CASISVGSKGGDTIYF. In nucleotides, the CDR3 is TGTGCCAGCATTTCCGTGGGGTCCAAGGGAGGAGACACCATATATTTT.

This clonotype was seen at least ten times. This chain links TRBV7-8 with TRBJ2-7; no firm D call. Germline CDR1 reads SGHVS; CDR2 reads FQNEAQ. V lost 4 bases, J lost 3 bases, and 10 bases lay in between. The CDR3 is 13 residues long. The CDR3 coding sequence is TGTGCCAGCAGCTCGAGAGATAACTACGAGCAGTACTTC. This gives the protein CASSSRDNYEQYF.

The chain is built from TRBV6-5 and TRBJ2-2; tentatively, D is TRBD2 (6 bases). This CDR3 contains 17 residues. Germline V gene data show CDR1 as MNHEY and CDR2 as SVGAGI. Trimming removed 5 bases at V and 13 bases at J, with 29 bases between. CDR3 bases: TGTGCCAGCAGTCTACTCCTTCCGCCCTGGGAGGCCGGAGGGCTGTTTTTT. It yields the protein CASSLLLPPWEAGGLFF.

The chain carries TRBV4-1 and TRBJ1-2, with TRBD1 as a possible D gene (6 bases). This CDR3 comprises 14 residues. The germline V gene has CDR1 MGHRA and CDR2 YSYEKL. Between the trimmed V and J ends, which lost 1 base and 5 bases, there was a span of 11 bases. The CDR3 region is CASSQVGAQYGYTF. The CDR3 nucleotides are TGCGCCAGCAGCCAAGTGGGGGCGCAATATGGCTACACCTTC.

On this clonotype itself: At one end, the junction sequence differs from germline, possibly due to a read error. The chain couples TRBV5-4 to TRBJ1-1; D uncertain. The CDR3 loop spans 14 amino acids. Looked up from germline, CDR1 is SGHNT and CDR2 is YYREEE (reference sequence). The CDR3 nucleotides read TGTGCCAGTAGTTCGGCCCTACCAAACACTGAAACTTTCTTT. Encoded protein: CASSSALPNTETFF.

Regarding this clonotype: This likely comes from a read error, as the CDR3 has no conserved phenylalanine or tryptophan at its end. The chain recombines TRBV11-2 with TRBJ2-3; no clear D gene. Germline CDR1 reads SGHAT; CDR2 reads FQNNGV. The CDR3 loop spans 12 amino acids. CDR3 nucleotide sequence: TGCGCCAGCAACCCAACCACAGATACGCAGTATATT. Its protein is CASNPTTDTQYI.

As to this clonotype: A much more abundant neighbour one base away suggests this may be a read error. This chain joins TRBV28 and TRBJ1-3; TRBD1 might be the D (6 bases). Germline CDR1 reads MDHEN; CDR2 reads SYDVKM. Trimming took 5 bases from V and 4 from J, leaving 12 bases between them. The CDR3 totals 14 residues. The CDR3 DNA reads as TGTGCCAGCAGTCGCCCAGGGGTAGGAAACACCATATATTTT. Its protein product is CASSRPGVGNTIYF.

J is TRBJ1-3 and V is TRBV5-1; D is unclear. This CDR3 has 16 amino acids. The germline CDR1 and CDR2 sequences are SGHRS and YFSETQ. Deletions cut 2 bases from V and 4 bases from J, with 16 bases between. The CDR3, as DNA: TGCGCCAGCAGCTTTCTCTCGGACCTCGGAGGAAACACCATATATTTT. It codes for CASSFLSDLGGNTIYF.